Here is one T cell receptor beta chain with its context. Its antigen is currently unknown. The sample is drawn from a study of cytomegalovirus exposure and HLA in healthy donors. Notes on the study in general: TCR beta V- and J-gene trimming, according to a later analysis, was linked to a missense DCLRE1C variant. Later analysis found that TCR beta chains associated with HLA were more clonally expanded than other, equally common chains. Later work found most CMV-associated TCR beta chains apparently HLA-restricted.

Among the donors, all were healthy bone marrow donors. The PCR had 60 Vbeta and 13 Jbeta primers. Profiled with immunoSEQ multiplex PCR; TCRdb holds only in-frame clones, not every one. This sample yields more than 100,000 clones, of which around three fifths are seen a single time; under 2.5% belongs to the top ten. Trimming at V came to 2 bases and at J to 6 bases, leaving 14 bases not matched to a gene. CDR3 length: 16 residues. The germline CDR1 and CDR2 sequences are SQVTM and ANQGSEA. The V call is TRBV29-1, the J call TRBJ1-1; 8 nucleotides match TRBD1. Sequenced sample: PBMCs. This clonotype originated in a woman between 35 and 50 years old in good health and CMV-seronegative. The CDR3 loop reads CSVEPTGGIWKAEAFF. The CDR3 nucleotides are TGCAGCGTTGAACCAACAGGGGGGATTTGGAAAGCTGAAGCTTTCTTT.